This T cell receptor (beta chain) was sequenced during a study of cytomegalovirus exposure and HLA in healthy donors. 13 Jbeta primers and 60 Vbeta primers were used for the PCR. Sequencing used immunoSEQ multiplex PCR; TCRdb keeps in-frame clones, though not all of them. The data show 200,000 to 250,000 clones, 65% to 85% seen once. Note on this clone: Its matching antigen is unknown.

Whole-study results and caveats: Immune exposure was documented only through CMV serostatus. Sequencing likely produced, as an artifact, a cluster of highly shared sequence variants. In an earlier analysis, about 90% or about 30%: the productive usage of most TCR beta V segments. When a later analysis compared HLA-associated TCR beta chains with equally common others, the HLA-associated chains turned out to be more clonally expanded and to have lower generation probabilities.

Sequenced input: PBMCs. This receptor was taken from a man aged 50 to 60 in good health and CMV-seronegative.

The CDR3 protein is CASSIRLVNEQFF. CDR3 sequence (DNA): TGTGCCAGCAGTATACGACTAGTGAATGAGCAGTTCTTC. This chain uses TRBV6-1 with TRBJ2-1; possible D gene TRBD2, 6 bases. Germline CDR1 MNHNS, CDR2 SASEGT. V was cut by 5 bases and J by 7 bases, with 12 bases left in between. This CDR3 contains 13 residues.